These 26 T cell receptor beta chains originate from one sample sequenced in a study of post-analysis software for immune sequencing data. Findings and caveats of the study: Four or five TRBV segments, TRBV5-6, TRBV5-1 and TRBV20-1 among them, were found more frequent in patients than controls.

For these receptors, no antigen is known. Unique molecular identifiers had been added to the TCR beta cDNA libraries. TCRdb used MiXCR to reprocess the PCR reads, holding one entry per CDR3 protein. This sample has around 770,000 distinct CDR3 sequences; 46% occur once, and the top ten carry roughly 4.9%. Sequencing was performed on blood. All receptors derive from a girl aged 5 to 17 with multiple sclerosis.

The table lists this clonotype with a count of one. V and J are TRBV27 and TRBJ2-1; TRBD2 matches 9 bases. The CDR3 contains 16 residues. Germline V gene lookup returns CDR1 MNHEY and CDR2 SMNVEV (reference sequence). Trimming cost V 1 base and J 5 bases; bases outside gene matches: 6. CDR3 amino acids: CASSLFAGGRNNEQFF. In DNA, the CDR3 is TGTGCCAGCAGTTTATTTGCGGGAGGGCGTAACAATGAGCAGTTCTTC.

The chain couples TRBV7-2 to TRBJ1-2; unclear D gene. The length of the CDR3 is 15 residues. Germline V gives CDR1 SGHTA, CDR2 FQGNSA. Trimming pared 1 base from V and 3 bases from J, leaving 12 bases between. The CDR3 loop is CASSLVFGIDYGYTF. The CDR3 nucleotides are TGTGCCAGCAGCTTAGTATTCGGGATAGACTATGGCTACACCTTC.

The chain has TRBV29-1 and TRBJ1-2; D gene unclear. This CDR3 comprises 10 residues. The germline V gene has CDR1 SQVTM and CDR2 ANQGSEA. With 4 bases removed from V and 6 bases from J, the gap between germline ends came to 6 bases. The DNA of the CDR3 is TGCAGCGTTGGTGCGGATGGCTACACCTTC. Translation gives CSVGADGYTF.

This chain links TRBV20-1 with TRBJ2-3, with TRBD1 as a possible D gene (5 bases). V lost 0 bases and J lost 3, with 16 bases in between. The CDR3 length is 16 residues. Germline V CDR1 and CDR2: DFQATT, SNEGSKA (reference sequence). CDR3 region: CSARDYDSSRTDTQYF. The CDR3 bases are TGCAGTGCTAGAGATTATGACAGTAGCAGAACAGATACGCAGTATTTT.

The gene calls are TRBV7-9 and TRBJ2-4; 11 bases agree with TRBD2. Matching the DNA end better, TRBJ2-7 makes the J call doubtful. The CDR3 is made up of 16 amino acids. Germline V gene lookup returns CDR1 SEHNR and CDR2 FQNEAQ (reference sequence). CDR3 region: CASSLGTSGPDYEQYF. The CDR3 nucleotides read TGTGCCAGCAGCTTAGGGACTAGCGGGCCTGACTACGAGCAGTACTTC.

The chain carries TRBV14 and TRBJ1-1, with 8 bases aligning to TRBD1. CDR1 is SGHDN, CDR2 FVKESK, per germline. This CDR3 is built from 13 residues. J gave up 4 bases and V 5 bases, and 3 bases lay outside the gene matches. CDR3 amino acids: CASSKGTGTEAFF. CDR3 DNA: TGTGCCAGCAGCAAGGGGACAGGCACTGAAGCTTTCTTT.

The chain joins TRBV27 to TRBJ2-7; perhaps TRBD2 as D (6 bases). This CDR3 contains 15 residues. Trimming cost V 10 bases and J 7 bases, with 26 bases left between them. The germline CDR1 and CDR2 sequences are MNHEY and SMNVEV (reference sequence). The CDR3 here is CATTHWAEGSTEQYF. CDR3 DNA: TGTGCCACAACACACTGGGCGGAGGGCTCTACGGAGCAGTACTTC.

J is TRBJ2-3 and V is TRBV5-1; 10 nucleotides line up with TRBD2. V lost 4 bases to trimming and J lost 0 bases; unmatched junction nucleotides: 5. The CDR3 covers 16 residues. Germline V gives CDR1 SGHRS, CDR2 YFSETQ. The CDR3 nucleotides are TGCGCCAGCAGCCGGTTGACTAGCGGGAGCACAGATACGCAGTATTTT. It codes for CASSRLTSGSTDTQYF.

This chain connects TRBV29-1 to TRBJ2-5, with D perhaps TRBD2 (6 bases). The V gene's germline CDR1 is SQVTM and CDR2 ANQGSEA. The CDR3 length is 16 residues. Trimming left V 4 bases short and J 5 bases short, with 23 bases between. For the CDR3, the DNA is TGCAGCGTTGCGCCGACAGCGGGCGAGGTGGGGGAGACCCAGTACTTC. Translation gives CSVAPTAGEVGETQYF. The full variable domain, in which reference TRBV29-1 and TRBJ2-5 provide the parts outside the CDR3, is SAVISQKPSRDICQRGTSLTIQCQVDSQVTMMFWYRQQPGQSLTLIATANQGSEATYESGFVIDKFPISRPNLTFSTLTVSNMSPEDSSIYLCSVAPTAGEVGETQYFGPGTRLLVL.

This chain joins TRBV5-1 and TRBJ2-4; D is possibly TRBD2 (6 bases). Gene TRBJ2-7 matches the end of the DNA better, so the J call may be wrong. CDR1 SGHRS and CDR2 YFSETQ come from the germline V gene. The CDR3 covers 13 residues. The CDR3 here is CASSSGRMDEQYF. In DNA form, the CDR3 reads TGCGCCAGCAGCTCAGGGAGGATGGACGAGCAGTACTTC.

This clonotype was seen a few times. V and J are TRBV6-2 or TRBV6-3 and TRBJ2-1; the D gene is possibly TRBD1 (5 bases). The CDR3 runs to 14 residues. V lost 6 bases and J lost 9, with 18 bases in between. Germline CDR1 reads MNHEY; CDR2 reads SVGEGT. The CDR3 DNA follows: TGTGCCAGCAGAGGGGCAGGGTCTGTAGTTGAGCAGTTCTTC. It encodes CASRGAGSVVEQFF.

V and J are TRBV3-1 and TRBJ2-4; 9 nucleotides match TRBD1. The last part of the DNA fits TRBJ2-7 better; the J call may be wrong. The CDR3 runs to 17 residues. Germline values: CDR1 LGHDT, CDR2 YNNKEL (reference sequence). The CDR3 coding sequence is TGTGCCAGCAGCCAAGGATCCGGGACAGGGCCTCTAAACGAGCAGTACTTC. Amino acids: CASSQGSGTGPLNEQYF.

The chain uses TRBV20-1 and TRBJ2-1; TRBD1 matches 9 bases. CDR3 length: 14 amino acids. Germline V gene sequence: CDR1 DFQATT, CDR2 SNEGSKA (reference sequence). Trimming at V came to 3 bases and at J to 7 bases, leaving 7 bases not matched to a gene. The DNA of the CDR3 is TGCAGTGCTAGGGCCGGGACAGGGATGAATGAGCAGTTCTTC. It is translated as CSARAGTGMNEQFF.

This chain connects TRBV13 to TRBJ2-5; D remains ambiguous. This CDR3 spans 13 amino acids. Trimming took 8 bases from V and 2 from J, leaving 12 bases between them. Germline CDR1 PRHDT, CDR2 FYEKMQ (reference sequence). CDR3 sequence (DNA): TGTGCCAGCGCCAAGCAGATTCAAGAGACCCAGTACTTC. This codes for CASAKQIQETQYF.

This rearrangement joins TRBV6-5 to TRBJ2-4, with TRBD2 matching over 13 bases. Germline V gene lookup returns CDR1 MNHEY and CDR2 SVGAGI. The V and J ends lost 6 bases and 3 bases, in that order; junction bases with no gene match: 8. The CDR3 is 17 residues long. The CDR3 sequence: CASSLRTSGRGKNIQYF. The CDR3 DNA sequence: TGTGCCAGCAGCCTCCGAACTAGCGGGAGGGGCAAAAACATTCAGTACTTC.

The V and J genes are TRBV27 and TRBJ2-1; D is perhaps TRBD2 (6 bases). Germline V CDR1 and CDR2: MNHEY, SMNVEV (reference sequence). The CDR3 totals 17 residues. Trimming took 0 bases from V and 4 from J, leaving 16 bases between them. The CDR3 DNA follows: TGTGCCAGCAGTTTATCTTGGAGCGGGTGGTCGTACAATGAGCAGTTCTTC. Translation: CASSLSWSGWSYNEQFF.

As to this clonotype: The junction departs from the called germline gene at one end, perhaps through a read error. The CDR3 spells CASSPGTATQETQYF. CDR3 nucleotide sequence: TGTGCCAGCAGCCCCGGGACAGCTACGCAAGAGACCCAGTACTTT. This chain connects TRBV28 to TRBJ2-3; 7 nucleotides align to TRBD1. CDR1 and CDR2 (germline): MDHEN, SYDVKM. The CDR3 loop spans 15 amino acids.

DNA of the CDR3: TGTGCCAGCAGCGTGAACAATGAGCAGTACTTC. It encodes CASSVNNEQYF. The chain has TRBV9 and TRBJ2-7; D is unclear. The CDR3 has 11 amino acids. V lost 2 bases to trimming and J lost 7 bases, with 7 bases between them. Germline V CDR1 and CDR2: SGDLS, YYNGEE. Looking up the rest from reference TRBV9 and TRBJ2-7 gives the full variable domain: DSGVTQTPKHLITATGQRVTLRCSPRSGDLSVYWYQQSLDQGLQFLIQYYNGEERAKGNILERFSAQQFPDLHSELNLSSLELGDSALYFCASSVNNEQYFGPGTRLTVT.

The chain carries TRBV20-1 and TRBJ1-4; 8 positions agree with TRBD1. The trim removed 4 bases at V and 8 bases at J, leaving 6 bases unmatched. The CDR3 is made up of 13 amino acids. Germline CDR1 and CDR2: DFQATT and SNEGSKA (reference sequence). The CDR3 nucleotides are TGCAGTGCTAAACAGGGGGGGAGGGAAAAACTGTTTTTT. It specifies CSAKQGGREKLFF.

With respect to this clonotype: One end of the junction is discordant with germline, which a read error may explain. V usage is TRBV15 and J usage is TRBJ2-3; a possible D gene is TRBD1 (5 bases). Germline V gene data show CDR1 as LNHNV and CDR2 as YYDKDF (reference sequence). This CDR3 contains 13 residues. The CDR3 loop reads CATGRVSTDTQYF. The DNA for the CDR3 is TGTGCCACCGGCAGGGTTAGCACAGATACGCAGTATTTT.

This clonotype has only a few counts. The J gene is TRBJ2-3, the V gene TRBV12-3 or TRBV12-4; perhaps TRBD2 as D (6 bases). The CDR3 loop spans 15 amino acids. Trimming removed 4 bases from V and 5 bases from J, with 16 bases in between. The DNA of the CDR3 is TGTGCCAGCAGTTCCCGGGACTGGGACGGAGATACGCAGTATTTT. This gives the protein CASSSRDWDGDTQYF.

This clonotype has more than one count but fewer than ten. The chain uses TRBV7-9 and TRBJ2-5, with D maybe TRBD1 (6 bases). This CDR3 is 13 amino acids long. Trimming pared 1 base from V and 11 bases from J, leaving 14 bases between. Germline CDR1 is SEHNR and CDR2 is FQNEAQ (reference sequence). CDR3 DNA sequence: TGTGCCAGCAGCTTAGTGGCGGACAGAGAGCAGTACTTC. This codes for CASSLVADREQYF.

The CDR3 DNA follows: TGTGCCAGCAGTCTGCTCCGGGACAGTCGATCCGAGCAGTACTTC. It is translated as CASSLLRDSRSEQYF. This chain uses TRBV12-3 or TRBV12-4 with TRBJ2-7, with TRBD1 identical over 7 bases. V lost 5 bases to trimming and J lost 6 bases; unmatched junction nucleotides: 13. CDR3 length: 15 residues.

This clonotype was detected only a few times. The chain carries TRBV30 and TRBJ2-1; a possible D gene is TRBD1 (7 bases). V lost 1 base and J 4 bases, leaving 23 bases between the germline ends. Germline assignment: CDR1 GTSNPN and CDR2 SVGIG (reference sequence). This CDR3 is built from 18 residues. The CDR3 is CAWSAPRTQGGLYNEQFF. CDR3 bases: TGTGCCTGGAGTGCTCCCCGTACCCAGGGGGGACTTTACAATGAGCAGTTCTTC. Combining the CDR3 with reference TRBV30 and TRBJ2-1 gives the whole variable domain SQTIHQWPATLVQPVGSPLSLECTVEGTSNPNLYWYRQAAGRGLQLLFYSVGIGQISSEVPQNLSASRPQDRQFILSSKKLLLSDSGFYLCAWSAPRTQGGLYNEQFFGPGTRLTVL.

The CDR3 sequence is CASSQDQNREQYF. The CDR3 DNA sequence: TGTGCCAGCAGCCAAGATCAAAACCGAGAGCAGTACTTC. This chain connects TRBV4-2 to TRBJ2-7; no clear D gene. The CDR3 extends over 13 amino acids. Per germline, CDR1 LGHNA and CDR2 YNFKEQ. V lost 0 bases, J lost 7 bases, and 10 bases lay in between.

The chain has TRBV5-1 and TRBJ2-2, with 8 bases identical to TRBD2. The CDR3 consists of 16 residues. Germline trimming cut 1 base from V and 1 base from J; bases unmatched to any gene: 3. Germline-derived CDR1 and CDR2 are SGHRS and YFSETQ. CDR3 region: CASSLNLAGNTGELFF. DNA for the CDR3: TGCGCCAGCAGCTTGAATCTAGCGGGGAACACCGGGGAGCTGTTTTTT.